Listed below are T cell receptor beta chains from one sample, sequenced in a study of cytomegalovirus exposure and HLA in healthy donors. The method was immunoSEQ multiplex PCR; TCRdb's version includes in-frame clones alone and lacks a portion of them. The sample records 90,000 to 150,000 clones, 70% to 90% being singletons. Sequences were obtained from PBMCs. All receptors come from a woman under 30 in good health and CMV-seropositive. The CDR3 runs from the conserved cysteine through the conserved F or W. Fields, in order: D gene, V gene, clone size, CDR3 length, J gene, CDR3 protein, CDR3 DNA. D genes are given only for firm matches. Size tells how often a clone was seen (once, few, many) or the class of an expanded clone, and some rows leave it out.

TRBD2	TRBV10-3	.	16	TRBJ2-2	CAISESLAGVTGELFF	TGTGCCATCAGTGAGTCTCTAGCGGGAGTCACCGGGGAGCTGTTTTTT
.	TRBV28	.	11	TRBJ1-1	CASSPNTEAFF	TGTGCCAGCAGTCCAAACACTGAAGCTTTCTTT
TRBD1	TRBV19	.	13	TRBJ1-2	CASHRDSNNGYTF	TGTGCCAGCCACCGGGACAGTAATAATGGCTACACCTTC
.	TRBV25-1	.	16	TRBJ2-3	CASSGLRGWGTDTQYF	TGTGCCAGCAGTGGACTCCGGGGGTGGGGTACAGATACGCAGTATTTT
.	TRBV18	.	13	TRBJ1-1	CASGQTLRGEAFF	TGTGCCAGCGGACAGACACTTAGGGGTGAAGCTTTCTTT
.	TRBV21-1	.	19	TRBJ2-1	CASSKGGLAGAPPYNEQFF	TGTGCCAGCAGCAAGGGGGGACTAGCGGGAGCGCCGCCATACAATGAGCAGTTCTTC
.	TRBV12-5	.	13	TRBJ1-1	CASGLERQVEAFF	TGTGCTAGTGGTCTGGAGAGGCAAGTTGAAGCTTTCTTT
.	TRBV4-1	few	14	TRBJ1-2	CASSQETVNYGYTF	TGCGCCAGCAGCCAAGAAACGGTTAACTATGGCTACACCTTC
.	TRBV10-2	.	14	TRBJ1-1	CASTRDNGYTEAFF	TGCGCCAGTACCCGGGACAACGGGTACACTGAAGCTTTCTTT
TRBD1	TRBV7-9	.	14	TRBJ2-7	CASSFRTGIHEQYF	TGTGCCAGCAGCTTCCGGACAGGGATCCACGAGCAGTACTTC
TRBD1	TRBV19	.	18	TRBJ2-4	CASSIGTGGTYTKNIQYF	TGTGCCAGTAGTATAGGGACAGGGGGAACGTATACCAAAAACATTCAGTACTTC
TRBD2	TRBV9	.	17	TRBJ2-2	CASSPAVLAGDTGELFF	TGTGCCAGCAGCCCGGCCGTACTAGCGGGAGACACCGGGGAGCTGTTTTTT
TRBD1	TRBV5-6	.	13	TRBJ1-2	CASSLQGAYGYTF	TGTGCCAGCAGCCTACAGGGGGCCTATGGCTACACCTTC
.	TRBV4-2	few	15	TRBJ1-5	CASSQWTASNQPQHF	TGTGCCAGCAGCCAGTGGACAGCTAGCAATCAGCCCCAGCATTTT
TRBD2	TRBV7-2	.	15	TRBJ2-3	CASSLGGGRTDTQYF	TGTGCCAGCAGCTTAGGCGGGGGGCGCACAGATACGCAGTATTTT
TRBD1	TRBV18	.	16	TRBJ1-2	CASSPREQGKAYGYTF	TGTGCCAGCTCACCACGGGAACAGGGGAAGGCCTATGGCTACACCTTC
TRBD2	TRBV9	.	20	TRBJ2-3	CASSPGGLAGVGGHTDTQYF	TGTGCCAGCAGCCCCGGCGGACTAGCGGGAGTAGGGGGCCACACAGATACGCAGTATTTT
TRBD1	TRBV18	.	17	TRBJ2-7	CASSPIIPGQDSYEQYF	TGTGCCAGCTCACCCATTATACCGGGACAGGACTCCTACGAGCAGTACTTC
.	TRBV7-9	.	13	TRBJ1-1	CASSSRQITEAFF	TGTGCCAGCAGCTCCCGACAGATCACTGAAGCTTTCTTT
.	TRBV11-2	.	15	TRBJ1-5	CASSLGRGGNQPQHF	TGTGCCAGCAGCTTAGGTAGAGGAGGTAATCAGCCCCAGCATTTT